The 3 T cell receptor beta chains below come from one sample, sequenced in a study of cytomegalovirus exposure and HLA in healthy donors. The PCR employed 60 Vbeta primers together with 13 Jbeta primers. Generated by immunoSEQ multiplex PCR, the TCRdb table keeps only in-frame clones and is missing some. This sample has about 83,000 clones; around 78% occur once, and the top ten carry less than 6.5%. Input material: PBMCs. The origin of the receptors is a man younger than 35 in good health and CMV-seropositive.

J is TRBJ1-1 and V is TRBV27; 9 bases line up with TRBD1. J was trimmed by 6 bases and V by 7 bases; bases with no gene match: 9. CDR1 is MNHEY and CDR2 is SMNVEV in the germline V gene (reference sequence). This CDR3 contains 14 residues. This CDR3 reads CASIPARDRAEAFF. The CDR3 DNA follows: TGTGCCAGCATTCCGGCCCGGGACAGGGCTGAAGCTTTCTTT.

The chain employs TRBV14 and TRBJ2-7; 8 nucleotides align to TRBD2. Trimming took 1 base from V and 3 from J; bases not matched to a gene: 5. Germline CDR1 is SGHDN and CDR2 is FVKESK. The CDR3 covers 15 residues. CDR3 in amino acids: CASSQGGGGHYEQYF. For the CDR3, the DNA is TGTGCCAGCAGCCAAGGCGGCGGGGGGCACTACGAGCAGTACTTC. The entire variable domain, with the rest obtained from reference TRBV14 and TRBJ2-7, is as follows: EAGVTQFPSHSVIEKGQTVTLRCDPISGHDNLYWYRRVMGKEIKFLLHFVKESKQDESGMPNNRFLAERTGGTYSTLKVQPAELEDSGVYFCASSQGGGGHYEQYFGPGTRLTVT.

CDR3 nucleotides: TGTGCCAGCAACAGGGGGCCCGGGGAGCTGTTTTTT. It specifies CASNRGPGELFF. The chain joins TRBV28 to TRBJ2-2, with TRBD1 matching over 9 bases. Germline V gene data show CDR1 as MDHEN and CDR2 as SYDVKM. J lost 6 bases, V lost 7 bases, and 0 bases had no gene match. The CDR3 has 12 amino acids.